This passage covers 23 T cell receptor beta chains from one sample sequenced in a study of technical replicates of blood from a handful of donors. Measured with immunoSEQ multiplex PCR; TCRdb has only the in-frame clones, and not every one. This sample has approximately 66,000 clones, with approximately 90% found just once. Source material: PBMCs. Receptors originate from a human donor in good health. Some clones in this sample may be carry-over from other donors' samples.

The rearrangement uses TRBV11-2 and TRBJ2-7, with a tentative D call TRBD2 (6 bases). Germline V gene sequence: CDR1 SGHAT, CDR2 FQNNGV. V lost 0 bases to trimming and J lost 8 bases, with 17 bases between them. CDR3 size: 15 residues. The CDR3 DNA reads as TGTGCCAGCAGCTTAGATGGGCGGGATTGGGTAAAGCAGTACTTC. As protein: CASSLDGRDWVKQYF. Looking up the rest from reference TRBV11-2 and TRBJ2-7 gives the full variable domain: EAGVAQSPRYKIIEKRQSVAFWCNPISGHATLYWYQQILGQGPKLLIQFQNNGVVDDSQLPKDRFSAERLKGVDSTLKIQPAKLEDSAVYLCASSLDGRDWVKQYFGPGTRLTVT.

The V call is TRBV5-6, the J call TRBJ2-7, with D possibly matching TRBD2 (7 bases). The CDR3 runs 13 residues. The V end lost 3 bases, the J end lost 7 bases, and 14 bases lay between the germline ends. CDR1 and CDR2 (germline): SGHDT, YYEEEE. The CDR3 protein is CASSWFGGQEQYF. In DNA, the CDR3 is TGTGCCAGCAGCTGGTTCGGGGGGCAAGAGCAGTACTTC. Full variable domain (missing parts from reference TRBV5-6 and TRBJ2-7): DAGVTQSPTHLIKTRGQQVTLRCSPKSGHDTVSWYQQALGQGPQFIFQYYEEEERQRGNFPDRFSGHQFPNYSSELNVNALLLGDSALYLCASSWFGGQEQYFGPGTRLTVT.

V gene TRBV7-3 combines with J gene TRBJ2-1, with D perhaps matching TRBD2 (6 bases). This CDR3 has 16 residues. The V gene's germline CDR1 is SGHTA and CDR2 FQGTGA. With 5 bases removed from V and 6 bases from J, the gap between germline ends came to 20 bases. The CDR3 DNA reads TGTGCCAGCAGCCCCCCCGTCGGGCCGCGGGGCAATGAGCAGTTCTTC. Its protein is CASSPPVGPRGNEQFF.

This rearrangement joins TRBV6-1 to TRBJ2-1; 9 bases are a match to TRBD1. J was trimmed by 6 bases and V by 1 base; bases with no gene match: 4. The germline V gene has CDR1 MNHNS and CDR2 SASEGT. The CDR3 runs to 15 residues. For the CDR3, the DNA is TGTGCCAGCAGTGAAGGGACAGGGGTATTCAATGAGCAGTTCTTC. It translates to CASSEGTGVFNEQFF.

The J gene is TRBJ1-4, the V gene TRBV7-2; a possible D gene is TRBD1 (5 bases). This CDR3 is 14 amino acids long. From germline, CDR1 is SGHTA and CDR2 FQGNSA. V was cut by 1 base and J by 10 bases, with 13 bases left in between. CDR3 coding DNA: TGTGCCAGCAGCTTAGGCGGGGCCGAACGAAAACTGTTTTTT. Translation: CASSLGGAERKLFF.

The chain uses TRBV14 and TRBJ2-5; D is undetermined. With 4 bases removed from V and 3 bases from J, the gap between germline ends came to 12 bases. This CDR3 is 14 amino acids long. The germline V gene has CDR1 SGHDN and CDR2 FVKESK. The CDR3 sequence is CASSPNIVKETQYF. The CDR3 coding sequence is TGTGCCAGCAGCCCCAACATCGTAAAAGAGACCCAGTACTTC.

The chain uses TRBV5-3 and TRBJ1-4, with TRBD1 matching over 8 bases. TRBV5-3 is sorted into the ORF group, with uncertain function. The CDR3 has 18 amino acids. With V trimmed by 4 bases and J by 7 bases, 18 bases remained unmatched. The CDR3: CARSMGTRTGWNGEKLFF. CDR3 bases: TGTGCCAGAAGCATGGGCACTCGGACAGGGTGGAACGGTGAAAAACTGTTTTTT.

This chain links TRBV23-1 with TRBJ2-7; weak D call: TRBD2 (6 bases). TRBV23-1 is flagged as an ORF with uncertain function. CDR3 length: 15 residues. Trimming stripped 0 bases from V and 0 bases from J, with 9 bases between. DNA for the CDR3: TGCGCCAGCAGTCAATCCGGGGACTTCTCCTACGAGCAGTACTTC. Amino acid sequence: CASSQSGDFSYEQYF.

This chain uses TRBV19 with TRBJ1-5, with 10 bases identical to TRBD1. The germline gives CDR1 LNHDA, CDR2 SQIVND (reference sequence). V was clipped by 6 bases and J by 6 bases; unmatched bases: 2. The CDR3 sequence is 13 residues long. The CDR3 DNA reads TGTGCCAGTAGGGACAGGGGGGTTCAGCCCCAGCATTTT. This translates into CASRDRGVQPQHF.

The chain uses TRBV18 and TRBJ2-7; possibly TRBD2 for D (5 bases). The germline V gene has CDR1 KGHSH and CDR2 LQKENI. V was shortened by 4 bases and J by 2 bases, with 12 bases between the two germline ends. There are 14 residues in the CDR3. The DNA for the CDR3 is TGTGCCAGCTCACGCCGGTCAGCGGCCTACGAGCAGTACTTC. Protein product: CASSRRSAAYEQYF.

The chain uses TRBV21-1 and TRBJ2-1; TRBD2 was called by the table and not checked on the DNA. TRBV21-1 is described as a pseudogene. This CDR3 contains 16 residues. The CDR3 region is CASSKAPWRELNEQFF. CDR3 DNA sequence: TGTGCCAGCAGCAAAGCCCCCTGGCGGGAGCTGAATGAGCAGTTCTTC.

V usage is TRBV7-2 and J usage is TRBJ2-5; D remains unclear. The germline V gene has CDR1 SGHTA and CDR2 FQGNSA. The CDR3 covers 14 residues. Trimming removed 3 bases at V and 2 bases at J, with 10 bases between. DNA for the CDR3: TGTGCCAGCAGCTTTTTCTCCGGTCAAGAGACCCAGTACTTC. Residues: CASSFFSGQETQYF. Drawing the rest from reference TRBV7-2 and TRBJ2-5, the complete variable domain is GAGVSQSPSNKVTEKGKDVELRCDPISGHTALYWYRQSLGQGLEFLIYFQGNSAPDKSGLPSDRFSAERTGGSVSTLTIQRTQQEDSAVYLCASSFFSGQETQYFGPGTRLLVL.

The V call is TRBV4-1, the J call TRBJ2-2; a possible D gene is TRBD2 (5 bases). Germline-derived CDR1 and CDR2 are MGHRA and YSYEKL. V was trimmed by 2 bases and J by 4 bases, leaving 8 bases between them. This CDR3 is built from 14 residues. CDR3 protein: CASSQTTITGELFF. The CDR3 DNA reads TGCGCCAGCAGCCAAACGACTATCACCGGGGAGCTGTTTTTT.

CDR3 nucleotide sequence: TGTGCCAGCAGTCTCGACAGGTGGAACACTGAAGCTTTCTTT. It is translated as CASSLDRWNTEAFF. The rearrangement uses TRBV6-5 and TRBJ1-1; D might be TRBD1 (6 bases). This CDR3 has 14 amino acids. The V gene lost 5 bases and the J gene lost 1 base, with 11 bases spanning the gap. The germline V gene encodes CDR1 MNHEY and CDR2 SVGAGI.

CDR3 DNA sequence: TGTGCCAGCAGGCCATTAACCCCGGGATCTGGAAACACCATATATTTT. Protein: CASRPLTPGSGNTIYF. The chain is built from TRBV7-9 and TRBJ1-3, with unresolved D. The CDR3 spans 16 residues. V was trimmed by 6 bases and J by 1 base, leaving 16 bases between them. Germline V gene sequence: CDR1 SEHNR, CDR2 FQNEAQ (reference sequence).

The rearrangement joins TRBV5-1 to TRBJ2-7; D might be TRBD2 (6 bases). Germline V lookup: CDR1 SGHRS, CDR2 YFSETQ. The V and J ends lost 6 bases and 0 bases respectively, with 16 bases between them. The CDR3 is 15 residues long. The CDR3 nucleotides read TGCGCCAGCACCGATCGCGGGGTTAACTCCTACGAGCAGTACTTC. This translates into CASTDRGVNSYEQYF. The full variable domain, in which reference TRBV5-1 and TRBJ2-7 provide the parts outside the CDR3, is KAGVTQTPRYLIKTRGQQVTLSCSPISGHRSVSWYQQTPGQGLQFLFEYFSETQRNKGNFPGRFSGRQFSNSRSEMNVSTLELGDSALYLCASTDRGVNSYEQYFGPGTRLTVT.

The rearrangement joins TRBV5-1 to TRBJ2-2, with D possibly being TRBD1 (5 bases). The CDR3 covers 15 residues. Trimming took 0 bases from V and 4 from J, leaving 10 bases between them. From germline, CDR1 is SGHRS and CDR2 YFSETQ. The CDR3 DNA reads TGCGCCAGCAGCTTGGGACCCAGGGCCACCGGGGAGCTGTTTTTT. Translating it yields CASSLGPRATGELFF.

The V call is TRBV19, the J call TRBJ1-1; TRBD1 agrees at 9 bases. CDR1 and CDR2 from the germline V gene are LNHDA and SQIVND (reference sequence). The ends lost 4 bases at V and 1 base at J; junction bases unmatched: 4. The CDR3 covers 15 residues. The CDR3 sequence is CASSTTGGWNTEAFF. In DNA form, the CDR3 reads TGTGCCAGTAGTACGACAGGGGGGTGGAACACTGAAGCTTTCTTT.

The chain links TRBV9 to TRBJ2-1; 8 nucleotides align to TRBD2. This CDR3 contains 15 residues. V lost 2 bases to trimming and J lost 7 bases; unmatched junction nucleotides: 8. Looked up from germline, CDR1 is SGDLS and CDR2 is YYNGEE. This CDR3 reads CASSVASGSWNEQFF. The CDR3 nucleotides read TGTGCCAGCAGCGTGGCCAGCGGGAGTTGGAATGAGCAGTTCTTC.

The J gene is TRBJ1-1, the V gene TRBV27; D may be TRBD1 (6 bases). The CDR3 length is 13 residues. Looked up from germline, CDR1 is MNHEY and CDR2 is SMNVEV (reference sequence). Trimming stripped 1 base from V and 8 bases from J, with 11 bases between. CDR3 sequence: CASSLYPGVEAFF. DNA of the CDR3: TGTGCCAGCAGTTTATATCCAGGGGTCGAAGCTTTCTTT.

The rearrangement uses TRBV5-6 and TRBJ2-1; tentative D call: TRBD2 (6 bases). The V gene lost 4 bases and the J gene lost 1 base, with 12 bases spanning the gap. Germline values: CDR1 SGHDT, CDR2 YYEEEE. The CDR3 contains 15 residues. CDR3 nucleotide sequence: TGTGCCAGCAGCATTTCGACTAGATCCTACAATGAGCAGTTCTTC. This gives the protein CASSISTRSYNEQFF.

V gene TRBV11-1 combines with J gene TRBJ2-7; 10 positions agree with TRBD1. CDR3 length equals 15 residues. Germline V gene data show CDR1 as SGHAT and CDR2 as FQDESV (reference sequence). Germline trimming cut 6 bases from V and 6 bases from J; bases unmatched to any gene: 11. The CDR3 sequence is CASRKGTGVFGEQYF. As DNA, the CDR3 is TGTGCCAGCAGAAAGGGGACAGGGGTGTTTGGCGAGCAGTACTTC.

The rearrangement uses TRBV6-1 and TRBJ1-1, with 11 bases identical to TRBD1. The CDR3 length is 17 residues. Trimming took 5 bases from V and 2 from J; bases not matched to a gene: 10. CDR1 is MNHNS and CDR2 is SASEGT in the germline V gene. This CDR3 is CASSQGQGASGNTEAFF. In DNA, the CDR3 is TGTGCCAGCAGTCAAGGACAGGGGGCGAGCGGAAACACTGAAGCTTTCTTT.